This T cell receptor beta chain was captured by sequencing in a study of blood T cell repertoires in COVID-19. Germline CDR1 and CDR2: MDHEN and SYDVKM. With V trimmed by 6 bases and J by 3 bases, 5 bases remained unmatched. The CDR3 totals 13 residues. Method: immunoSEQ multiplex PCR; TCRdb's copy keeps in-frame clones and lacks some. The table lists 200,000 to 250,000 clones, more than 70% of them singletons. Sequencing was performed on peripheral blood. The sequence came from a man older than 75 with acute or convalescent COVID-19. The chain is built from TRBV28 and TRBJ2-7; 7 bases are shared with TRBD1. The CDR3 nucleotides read TGTGCCAGCAGGCCAACAGGGGTCTACGAGCAGTACTTC. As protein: CASRPTGVYEQYF.